The 20 T cell receptor beta chains reported below all come from one sample, sequenced in a study of follicular helper T cells after annual influenza vaccination (dated by TCRdb to about 2017). Receptor amplification or capture employed the immunoSEQ multiplex PCR assay. Drawn from immuneACCESS, this table holds only the in-frame rearrangements with V and J called that TCRdb kept. Clones are partly lost; checked studies trace under half to an unresolved V gene and leave the rest unexplained. The sample table contains 8,500 to 11,000 clones; only one count was recorded for over 65% of them. Jointly, the top ten make up 0.3% to 0.45% of the sample. The time point label, read with the paper, signifies: 2015-2016 season, 7 days after influenza vaccination. The sample here was CXCR5- memory CD4+ T cells sorted from blood, taken 7 days after influenza vaccination. The cell subset or site label here, explained by the study, means: CXCR5- memory CD4 T cells. The receptors shown here come from an adult who received the influenza vaccine.

J is TRBJ1-4 and V is TRBV2, with a tentative D call TRBD1 (6 bases). With 5 bases removed from V and 3 bases from J, the gap between germline ends came to 10 bases. The CDR3 runs 14 residues. Germline CDR1 reads SNHLY; CDR2 reads FYNNEI. CDR3 loop: CASSYRAANEKLFF. CDR3 bases: TGTGCCAGCAGTTACAGGGCGGCTAATGAAAAACTGTTTTTT.

The chain links TRBV30 to TRBJ2-2; D is possibly TRBD2 (6 bases). This CDR3 contains 15 residues. V was trimmed by 5 bases and J by 6 bases, leaving 19 bases between them. Germline V gene lookup returns CDR1 GTSNPN and CDR2 SVGIG (reference sequence). CDR3 in amino acids: CAWGTGDYGPGELFF. CDR3 nucleotide sequence: TGTGCCTGGGGTACGGGGGATTACGGGCCCGGGGAGCTGTTTTTT.

The chain uses TRBV5-1 and TRBJ2-3, with D perhaps TRBD1 (6 bases). Germline V gene lookup returns CDR1 SGHRS and CDR2 YFSETQ. CDR3 length: 14 amino acids. With 7 bases removed from V and 0 bases from J, the gap between germline ends came to 12 bases. CDR3 nucleotides: TGCGCCAGCGTGCGAGGGGGTAGCACAGATACGCAGTATTTT. This encodes CASVRGGSTDTQYF.

The rearrangement joins TRBV6-1 to TRBJ1-2; D perhaps matches TRBD1 (6 bases). This CDR3 comprises 14 residues. CDR1 is MNHNS and CDR2 is SASEGT in the germline V gene. Trimming took off 6 bases at V and 5 bases at J, with 16 bases between the two ends. DNA of the CDR3: TGTGCCAGCAGCCCCGAACCGGACAGTTATGGCTACACCTTC. Its translation: CASSPEPDSYGYTF.

V gene TRBV5-1 combines with J gene TRBJ2-7; D is perhaps TRBD1 (5 bases). This CDR3 contains 14 residues. Germline V gives CDR1 SGHRS, CDR2 YFSETQ. V was pared by 4 bases and J by 2 bases, with 13 bases between. The CDR3 sequence: CASSPVRVPYEQYF. DNA of the CDR3: TGCGCCAGCAGCCCGGTCAGGGTTCCCTACGAGCAGTACTTC.

The chain recombines TRBV5-1 with TRBJ2-1, with TRBD2 identical over 13 bases. Trimming cost V 0 bases and J 6 bases; bases outside gene matches: 6. CDR1 is SGHRS, CDR2 YFSETQ, per germline. The CDR3 contains 17 residues. The CDR3 protein is CASSLGPTSGGANEQFF. The CDR3 DNA sequence: TGCGCCAGCAGCTTGGGCCCTACTAGCGGGGGGGCCAATGAGCAGTTCTTC.

J is TRBJ2-7 and V is TRBV2; D remains unclear. Trimming left V 9 bases short and J 3 bases short, with 15 bases between. Germline CDR1 SNHLY, CDR2 FYNNEI. This CDR3 comprises 13 residues. CDR3 residues: CASSIVPIYEQYF. The CDR3 nucleotides read TGTGCCAGTAGCATCGTACCCATCTACGAGCAGTACTTC.

The chain carries TRBV5-1 and TRBJ2-5; 10 nucleotides agree with TRBD1. With V trimmed by 4 bases and J by 5 bases, 5 bases remained unmatched. Germline CDR1 and CDR2: SGHRS and YFSETQ. The CDR3 runs to 14 residues. This CDR3 is CASSPTGGGETQYF. In DNA, the CDR3 is TGCGCCAGCAGCCCGACAGGGGGCGGGGAGACCCAGTACTTC.

V usage is TRBV27 and J usage is TRBJ1-6; no reliable D call. The length of the CDR3 is 15 residues. Germline V gives CDR1 MNHEY, CDR2 SMNVEV (reference sequence). Deletions cut 2 bases from V and 10 bases from J, with 15 bases between. CDR3: CASSLPGVAGSPLHF. The CDR3 DNA reads as TGTGCCAGCAGTTTACCCGGGGTGGCTGGGTCACCCCTCCACTTT.

The chain uses TRBV27 and TRBJ2-2; the match to TRBD1 covers 7 bases. The CDR3 runs to 14 residues. Germline assignment: CDR1 MNHEY and CDR2 SMNVEV (reference sequence). J gave up 5 bases and V 8 bases, and 8 bases lay outside the gene matches. The CDR3 DNA sequence: TGTGCCAGCTCACAGGGGCGTGGAACCGGGGAGCTGTTTTTT. Translating gives CASSQGRGTGELFF.

The CDR3 spells CASSPGRVSSYNSPLHF. In DNA form, the CDR3 reads TGTGCCAGCAGTCCCGGGAGAGTGAGCTCCTATAATTCACCCCTCCACTTT. V and J are TRBV7-2 and TRBJ1-6; D not resolved. This CDR3 has 17 residues. Germline CDR1 and CDR2: SGHTA and FQGNSA. V was pared by 6 bases and J by 0 bases, with 15 bases between.

In nucleotides, the CDR3 is TGTGCCAGCAGTCTACAGGGGGGTGGTACTGAAGCTTTCTTT. Protein product: CASSLQGGGTEAFF. This chain joins TRBV9 and TRBJ1-1; 8 bases are shared with TRBD1. The length of the CDR3 is 14 residues. Germline values: CDR1 SGDLS, CDR2 YYNGEE. V dropped 5 bases and J dropped 5; count of bases not matched to a gene: 8.

This clone was seen more than once but under ten times. The chain combines TRBV9 with TRBJ1-6, with D unresolved. Trimming shortened V by 3 bases and J by 7 bases, and 14 bases separated the two germline ends. The CDR3 is made up of 15 amino acids. Per germline, CDR1 SGDLS and CDR2 YYNGEE. The CDR3 DNA follows: TGTGCCAGCAGCGCGACTCCTGGCGGGAATTCACCCCTCCACTTT. Protein sequence: CASSATPGGNSPLHF.

The V call is TRBV11-2, the J call TRBJ1-4; TRBD1 might be the D (6 bases). CDR1 and CDR2 (germline): SGHAT, FQNNGV. The CDR3 runs 15 residues. V was shortened by 1 base and J by 8 bases, with 14 bases between the two germline ends. The CDR3 coding sequence is TGTGCCAGCAGCTTAGGGGGGGCCGGCTGGGAAAAACTGTTTTTT. Encoded protein: CASSLGGAGWEKLFF.

This clone has a single count. J is TRBJ2-3 and V is TRBV19; D is possibly TRBD1 (6 bases). V lost 5 bases and J lost 2, with 14 bases in between. This CDR3 is built from 15 residues. Germline CDR1 is LNHDA and CDR2 is SQIVND (reference sequence). The CDR3: CASSHRDKPTDTQYF. CDR3 nucleotides: TGTGCCAGTAGTCACCGGGACAAACCCACAGATACGCAGTATTTT.

V and J are TRBV5-1 and TRBJ2-1; 8 bases agree with TRBD2. This CDR3 is 17 amino acids long. Per germline, CDR1 SGHRS and CDR2 YFSETQ. The J segment lost 0 bases and the V segment lost 4 bases, leaving 9 bases of the junction unmatched. The CDR3 reads CASSPSAGVSSYNEQFF. CDR3 sequence (DNA): TGCGCCAGCAGCCCCTCAGCGGGGGTGAGCTCCTACAATGAGCAGTTCTTC.

V gene TRBV7-2 combines with J gene TRBJ2-3, with D perhaps matching TRBD1 or TRBD2 (6 bases each). Trimming stripped 4 bases from V and 5 bases from J, with 10 bases between. Germline V gene lookup returns CDR1 SGHTA and CDR2 FQGNSA. CDR3 length: 13 residues. The DNA of the CDR3 is TGTGCCAGCAGCTCTCGGGGGCGAGATACGCAGTATTTT. Its translation: CASSSRGRDTQYF.

V is TRBV6-5 and J is TRBJ1-1; TRBD1 matches 8 bases. CDR1 MNHEY and CDR2 SVGAGI come from the germline V gene. This CDR3 region has 14 residues. J lost 0 bases, V lost 5 bases, and 2 bases had no gene match. The CDR3 DNA sequence: TGTGCCAGCAGTAACAGGGGGATGAACACTGAAGCTTTCTTT. Residues: CASSNRGMNTEAFF.

Concerning this clone itself: At one end the junction does not follow the germline gene, possibly because of a read error. Additional DNA sequences in this sample encode the identical CDR3. The chain links TRBV28 to TRBJ1-2; no definite D call. CDR1 and CDR2 from the germline V gene are MDHEN and SYDVKM. CDR3 length equals 13 residues. This CDR3 is CASSLIGGGGYTF. CDR3 DNA sequence: TGTGCTAGCAGTTTAATTGGAGGTGGTGGCTACACCTTC.

The table lists this clone with a few counts. The chain uses TRBV4-2 and TRBJ2-3, with TRBD2 matching 7 bases. Germline V CDR1 and CDR2: LGHNA, YNFKEQ. V lost 4 bases and J lost 0; bases outside the gene matches: 7. The CDR3 loop spans 16 amino acids. CDR3 sequence reads: CASSLRSGGSTDTQYF. CDR3 sequence (DNA): TGTGCCAGCAGCCTTAGGTCGGGGGGTAGCACAGATACGCAGTATTTT.